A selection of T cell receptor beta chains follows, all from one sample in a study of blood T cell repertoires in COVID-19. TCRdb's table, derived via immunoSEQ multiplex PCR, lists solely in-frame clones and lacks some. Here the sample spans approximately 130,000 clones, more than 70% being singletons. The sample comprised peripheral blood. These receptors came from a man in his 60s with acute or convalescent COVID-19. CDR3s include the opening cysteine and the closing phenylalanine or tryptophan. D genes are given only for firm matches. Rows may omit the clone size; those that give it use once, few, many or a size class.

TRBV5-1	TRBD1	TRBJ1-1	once	TGCGCCAGCAGCTGGGGACAGGGCTTCACTGAAGCTTTCTTT	CASSWGQGFTEAFF
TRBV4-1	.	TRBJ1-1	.	TGCGCCAGCAGCCAAGAAGGGAGCAACACTGAAGCTTTCTTT	CASSQEGSNTEAFF
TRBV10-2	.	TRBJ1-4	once	TGCGCCAGCCTTAGGGGTTCCGGAGAAAAACTGTTTTTT	CASLRGSGEKLFF
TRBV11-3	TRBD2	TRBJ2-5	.	TGTGCCAGCAGCTTCGGGGCTAGCGGGAGCCAAGAGACCCAGTACTTC	CASSFGASGSQETQYF
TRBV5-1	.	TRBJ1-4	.	TGCGCCAGCAGCTTGGGACCGGGACTCGAAAAACTGTTTTTT	CASSLGPGLEKLFF
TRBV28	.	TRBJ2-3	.	TGTGCCAGCAGCCTAACCCCCCCAGGGGTTCCCTCCAGTACGCAGTATTTT	CASSLTPPGVPSSTQYF
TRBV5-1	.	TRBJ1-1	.	TGCGCCAGCAGCTTGGCTACAGGGTTGGAGGCTTTCTTT	CASSLATGLEAFF
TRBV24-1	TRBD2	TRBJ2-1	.	TGTGCCACCAGTGAGGTGAGAGCGGGAAGAAGCTCCTACAATGAGCAGTTCTTC	CATSEVRAGRSSYNEQFF
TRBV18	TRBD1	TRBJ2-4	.	TGTGCCAGCTCGTCAGGGGGTGCCAAAAACATTCAGTACTTC	CASSSGGAKNIQYF
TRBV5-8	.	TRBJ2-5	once	TGTGCCAGCAGCCCCGGGAGTCGTCAAGAGACCCAGTACTTC	CASSPGSRQETQYF
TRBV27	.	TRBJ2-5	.	TGTGCCAGCAGTTCTGGTGGCAGACAAGAGACCCAGTACTTC	CASSSGGRQETQYF
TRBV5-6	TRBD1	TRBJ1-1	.	TGTGCCAGCAGCTTGGCCCAGAGGGGGCACACTGAAGCTTTCTTT	CASSLAQRGHTEAFF
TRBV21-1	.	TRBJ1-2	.	TGTGCCAGCAGCAAAGAGTGGGAGAACTATGGCTACACCTTC	CASSKEWENYGYTF
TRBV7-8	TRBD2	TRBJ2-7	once	TGTGCCAGCAGCTTATCGGGAGCGGGAGCTACCTACGAGCAGTACTTC	CASSLSGAGATYEQYF
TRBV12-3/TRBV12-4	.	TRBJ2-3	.	TGTGCCAGCAGCACCGGGACAGATACGCAGTATTTT	CASSTGTDTQYF
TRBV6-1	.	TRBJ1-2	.	TGTGCCAGCAGTGACAGGGGCCCCTATGGCTACACCTTC	CASSDRGPYGYTF
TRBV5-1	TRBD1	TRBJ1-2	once	TGCGCCAGCAGCACCGGGACAGGGGGTCTATATGGCTACACCTTC	CASSTGTGGLYGYTF
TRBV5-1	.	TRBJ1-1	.	TGCGCCAGCAGCTGGACATTGGGCACTGAAGCTTTCTTT	CASSWTLGTEAFF
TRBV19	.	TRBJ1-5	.	TGTGCCAGTAGTCTGGGACAAAGTCAGCCCCAGCATTTT	CASSLGQSQPQHF
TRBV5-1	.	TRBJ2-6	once	TGCGCCAGCAGCGAACGGGACTCTAACTCTGGGGCCAACGTCCTGACTTTC	CASSERDSNSGANVLTF
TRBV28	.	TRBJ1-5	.	TGTGCCAGCAGGACCCACGGGGGGGGCAATCAGCCCCAGCATTTT	CASRTHGGGNQPQHF
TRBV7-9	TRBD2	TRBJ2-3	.	TGTGCCAGCACAGCGGGGGATACGCAGTATTTT	CASTAGDTQYF